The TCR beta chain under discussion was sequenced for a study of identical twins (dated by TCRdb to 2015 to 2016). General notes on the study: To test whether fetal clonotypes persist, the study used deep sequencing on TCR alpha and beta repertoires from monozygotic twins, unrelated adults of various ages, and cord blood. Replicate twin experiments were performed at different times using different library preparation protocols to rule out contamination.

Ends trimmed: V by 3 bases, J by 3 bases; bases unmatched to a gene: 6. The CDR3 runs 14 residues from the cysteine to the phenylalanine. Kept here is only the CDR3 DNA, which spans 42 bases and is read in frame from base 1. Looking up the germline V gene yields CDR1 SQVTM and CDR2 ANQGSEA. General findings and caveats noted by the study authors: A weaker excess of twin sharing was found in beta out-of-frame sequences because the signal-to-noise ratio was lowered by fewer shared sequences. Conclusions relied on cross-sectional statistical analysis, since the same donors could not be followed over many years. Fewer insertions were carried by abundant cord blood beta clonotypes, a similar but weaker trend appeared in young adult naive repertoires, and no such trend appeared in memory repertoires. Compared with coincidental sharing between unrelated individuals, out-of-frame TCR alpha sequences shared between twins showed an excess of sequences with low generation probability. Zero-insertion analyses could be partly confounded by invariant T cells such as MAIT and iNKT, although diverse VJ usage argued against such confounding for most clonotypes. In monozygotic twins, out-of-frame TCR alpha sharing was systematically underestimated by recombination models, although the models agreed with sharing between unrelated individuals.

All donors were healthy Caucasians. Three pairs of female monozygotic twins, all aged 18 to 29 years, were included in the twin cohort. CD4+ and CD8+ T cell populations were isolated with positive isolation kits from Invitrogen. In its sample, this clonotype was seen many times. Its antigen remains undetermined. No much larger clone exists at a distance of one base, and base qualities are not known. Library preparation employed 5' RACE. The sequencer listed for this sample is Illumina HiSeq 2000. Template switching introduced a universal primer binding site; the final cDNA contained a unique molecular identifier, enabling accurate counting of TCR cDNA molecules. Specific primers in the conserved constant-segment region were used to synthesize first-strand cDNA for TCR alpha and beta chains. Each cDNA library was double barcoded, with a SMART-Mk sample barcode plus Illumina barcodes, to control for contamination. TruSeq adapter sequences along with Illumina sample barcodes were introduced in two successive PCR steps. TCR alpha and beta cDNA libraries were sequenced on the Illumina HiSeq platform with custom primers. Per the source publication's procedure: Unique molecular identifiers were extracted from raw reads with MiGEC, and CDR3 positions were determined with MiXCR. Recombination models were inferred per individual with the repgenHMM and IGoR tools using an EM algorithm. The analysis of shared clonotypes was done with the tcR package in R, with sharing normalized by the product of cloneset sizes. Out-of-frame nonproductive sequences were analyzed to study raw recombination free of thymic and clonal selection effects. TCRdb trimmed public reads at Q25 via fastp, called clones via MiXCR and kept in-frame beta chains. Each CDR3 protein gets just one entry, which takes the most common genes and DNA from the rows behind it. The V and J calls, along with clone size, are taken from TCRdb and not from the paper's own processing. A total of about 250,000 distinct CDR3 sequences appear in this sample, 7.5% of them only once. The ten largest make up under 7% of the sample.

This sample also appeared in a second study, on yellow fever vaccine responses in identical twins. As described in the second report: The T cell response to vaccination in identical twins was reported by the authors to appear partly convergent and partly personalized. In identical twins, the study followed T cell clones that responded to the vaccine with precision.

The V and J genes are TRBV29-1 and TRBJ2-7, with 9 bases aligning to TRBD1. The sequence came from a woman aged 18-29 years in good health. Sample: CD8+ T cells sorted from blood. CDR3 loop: CSVDPGQGGYEQYF. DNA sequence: TGCAGCGTTGACCCGGGACAGGGAGGCTACGAGCAGTACTTC.